What follows is one TCR beta chain and its context. TCRdb keeps only in-frame clones here, not all; method: immunoSEQ multiplex PCR. The data contain approximately 240,000 clones, 90% to 95% of them seen just once; the ten biggest clones take up 1.5% to 2%. The sample originates from a study of blood T cell repertoires in COVID-19. The receptor comes from a woman under 30 who had recovered from COVID-19. The sample taken for sequencing was PBMCs or T cells enriched from blood (not recorded which).

CDR3 in amino acids: CASSLSILYQPQHF. In nucleotides, the CDR3 is TGTGCCAGCAGTTTATCCATACTTTATCAGCCCCAGCATTTT. The chain employs TRBV27 and TRBJ1-5; D is undetermined. The CDR3 consists of 14 residues. Between the trimmed V and J ends, which lost 0 bases and 5 bases, there was a span of 8 bases. Germline assignment: CDR1 MNHEY and CDR2 SMNVEV (reference sequence).